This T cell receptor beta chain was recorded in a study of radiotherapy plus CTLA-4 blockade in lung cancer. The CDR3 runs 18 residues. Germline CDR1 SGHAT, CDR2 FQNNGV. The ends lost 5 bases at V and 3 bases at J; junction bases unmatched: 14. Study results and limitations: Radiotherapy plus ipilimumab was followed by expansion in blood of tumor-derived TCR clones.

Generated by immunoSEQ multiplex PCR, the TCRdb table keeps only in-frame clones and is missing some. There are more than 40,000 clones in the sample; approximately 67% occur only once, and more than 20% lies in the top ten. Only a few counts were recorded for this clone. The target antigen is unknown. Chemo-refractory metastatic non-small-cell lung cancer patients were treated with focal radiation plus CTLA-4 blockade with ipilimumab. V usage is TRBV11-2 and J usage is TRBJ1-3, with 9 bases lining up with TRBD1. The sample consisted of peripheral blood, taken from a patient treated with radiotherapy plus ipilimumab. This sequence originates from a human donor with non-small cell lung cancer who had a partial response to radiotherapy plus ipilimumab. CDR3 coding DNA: TGTGCCAGCAGCCCAGGGGGACAGGGCTACGTCCGTGGAAACACCATATATTTT. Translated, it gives CASSPGGQGYVRGNTIYF.